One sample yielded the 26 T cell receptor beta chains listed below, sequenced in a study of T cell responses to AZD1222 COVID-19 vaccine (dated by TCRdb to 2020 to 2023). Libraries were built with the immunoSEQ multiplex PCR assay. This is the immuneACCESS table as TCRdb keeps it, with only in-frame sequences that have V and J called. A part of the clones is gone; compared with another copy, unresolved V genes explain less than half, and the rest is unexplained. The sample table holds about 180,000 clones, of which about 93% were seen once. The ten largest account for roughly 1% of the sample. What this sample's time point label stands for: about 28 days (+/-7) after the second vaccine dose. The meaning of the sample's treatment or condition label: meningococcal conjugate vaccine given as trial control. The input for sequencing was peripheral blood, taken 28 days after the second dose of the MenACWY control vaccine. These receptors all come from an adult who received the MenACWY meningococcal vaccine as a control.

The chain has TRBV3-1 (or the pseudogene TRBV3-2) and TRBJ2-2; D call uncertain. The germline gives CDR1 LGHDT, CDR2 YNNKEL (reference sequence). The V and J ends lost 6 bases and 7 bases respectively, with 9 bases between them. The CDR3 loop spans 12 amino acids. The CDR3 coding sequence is TGTGCCAGCAGGTTAGTAGGCGGGGAGCTGTTTTTT. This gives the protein CASRLVGGELFF.

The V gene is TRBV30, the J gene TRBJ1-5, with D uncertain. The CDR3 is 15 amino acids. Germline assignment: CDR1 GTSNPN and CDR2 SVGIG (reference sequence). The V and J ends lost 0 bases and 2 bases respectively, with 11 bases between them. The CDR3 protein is CAWSVAGHGNQPQHF. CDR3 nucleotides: TGTGCCTGGAGTGTAGCAGGTCATGGCAATCAGCCCCAGCATTTT.

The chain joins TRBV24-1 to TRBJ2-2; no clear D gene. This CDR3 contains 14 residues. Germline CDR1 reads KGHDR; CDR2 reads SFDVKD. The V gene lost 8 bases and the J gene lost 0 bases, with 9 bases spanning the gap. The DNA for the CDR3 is TGTGCCACCAAGTCCACTTCGAACACCGGGGAGCTGTTTTTT. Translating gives CATKSTSNTGELFF.

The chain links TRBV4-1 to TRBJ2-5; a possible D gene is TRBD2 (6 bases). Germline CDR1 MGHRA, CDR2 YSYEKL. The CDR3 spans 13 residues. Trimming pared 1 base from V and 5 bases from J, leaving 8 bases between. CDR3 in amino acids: CASSQGGTETQYF. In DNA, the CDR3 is TGCGCCAGCAGCCAAGGAGGGACTGAGACCCAGTACTTC.

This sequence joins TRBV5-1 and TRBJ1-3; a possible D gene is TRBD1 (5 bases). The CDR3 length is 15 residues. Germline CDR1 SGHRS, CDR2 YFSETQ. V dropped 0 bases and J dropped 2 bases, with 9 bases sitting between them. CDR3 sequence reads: CASSLGQGPGNTIYF. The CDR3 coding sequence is TGCGCCAGCAGCTTGGGGCAGGGTCCTGGAAACACCATATATTTT.

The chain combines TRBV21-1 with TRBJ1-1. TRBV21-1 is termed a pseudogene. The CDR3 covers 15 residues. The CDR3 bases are TGTGCCAGCAGCCCAGTACGGGGGTTGAACACTGAAGCTTTCTTT. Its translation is CASSPVRGLNTEAFF.

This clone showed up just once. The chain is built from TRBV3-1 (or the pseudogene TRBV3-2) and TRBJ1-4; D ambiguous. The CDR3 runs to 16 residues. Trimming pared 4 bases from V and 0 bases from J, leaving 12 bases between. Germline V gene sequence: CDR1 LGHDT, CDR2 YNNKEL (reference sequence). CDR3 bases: TGTGCCAGCAGCCTAACCTCTGGCACAACTAATGAAAAACTGTTTTTT. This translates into CASSLTSGTTNEKLFF.

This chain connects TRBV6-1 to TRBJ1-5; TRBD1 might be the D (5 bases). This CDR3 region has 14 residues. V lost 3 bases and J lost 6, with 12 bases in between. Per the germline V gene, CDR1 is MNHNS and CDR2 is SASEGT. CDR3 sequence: CASSEQGRGQPQHF. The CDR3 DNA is TGTGCCAGCAGTGAGCAGGGAAGGGGTCAGCCCCAGCATTTT.

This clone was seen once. CDR3 sequence: CASSLARGTEAFF. Written as DNA, the CDR3 is TGTGCCAGCAGCTTAGCGAGGGGCACTGAAGCTTTCTTT. The chain couples TRBV7-2 to TRBJ1-1, with TRBD1 as a possible D gene (5 bases). V dropped 0 bases and J dropped 4 bases, with 6 bases sitting between them. The CDR3 is 13 residues long. Germline V gene data show CDR1 as SGHTA and CDR2 as FQGNSA. Variable domain in full (rest from reference TRBV7-2 and TRBJ1-1): GAGVSQSPSNKVTEKGKDVELRCDPISGHTALYWYRQSLGQGLEFLIYFQGNSAPDKSGLPSDRFSAERTGGSVSTLTIQRTQQEDSAVYLCASSLARGTEAFFGQGTRLTVV.

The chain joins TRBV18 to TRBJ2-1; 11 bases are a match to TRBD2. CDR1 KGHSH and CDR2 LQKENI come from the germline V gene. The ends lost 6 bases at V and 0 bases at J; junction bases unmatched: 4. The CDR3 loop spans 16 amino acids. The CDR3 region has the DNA TGTGCCAGCTCCTATGGGACTAGCGGCTCCTACAATGAGCAGTTCTTC. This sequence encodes CASSYGTSGSYNEQFF.

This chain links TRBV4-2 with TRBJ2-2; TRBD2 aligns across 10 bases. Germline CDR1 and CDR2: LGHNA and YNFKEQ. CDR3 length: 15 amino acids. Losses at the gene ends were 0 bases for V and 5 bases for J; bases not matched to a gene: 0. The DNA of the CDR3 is TGTGCCAGCAGCCAAGAAGCGGGGGGGACCGGGGAGCTGTTTTTT. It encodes CASSQEAGGTGELFF.

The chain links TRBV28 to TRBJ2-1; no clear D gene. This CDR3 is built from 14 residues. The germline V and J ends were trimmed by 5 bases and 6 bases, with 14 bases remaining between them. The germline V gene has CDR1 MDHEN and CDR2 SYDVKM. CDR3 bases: TGTGCCAGCAGTGATGAGAATAGTCCCAATGAGCAGTTCTTC. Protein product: CASSDENSPNEQFF.

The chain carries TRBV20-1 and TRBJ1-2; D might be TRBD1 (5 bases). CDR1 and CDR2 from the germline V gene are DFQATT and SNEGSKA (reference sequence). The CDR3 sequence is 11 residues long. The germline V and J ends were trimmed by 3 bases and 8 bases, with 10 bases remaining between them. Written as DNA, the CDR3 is TGCAGTGCTAGTACCGGGGGAGGCTACACCTTC. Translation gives CSASTGGGYTF.

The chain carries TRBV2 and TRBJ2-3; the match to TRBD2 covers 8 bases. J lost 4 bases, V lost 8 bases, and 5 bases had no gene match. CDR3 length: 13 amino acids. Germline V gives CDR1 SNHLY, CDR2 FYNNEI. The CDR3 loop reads CASDRGGSDTQYF. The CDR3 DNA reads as TGTGCCAGCGACCGGGGGGGTTCAGATACGCAGTATTTT.

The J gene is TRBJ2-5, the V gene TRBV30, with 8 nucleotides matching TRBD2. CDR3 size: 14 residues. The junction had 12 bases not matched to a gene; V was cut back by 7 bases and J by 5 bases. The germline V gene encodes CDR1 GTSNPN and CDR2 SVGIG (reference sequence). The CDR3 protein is CAYSRGALGETQYF. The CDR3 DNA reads TGTGCCTATTCGCGGGGGGCCCTTGGGGAGACCCAGTACTTC.

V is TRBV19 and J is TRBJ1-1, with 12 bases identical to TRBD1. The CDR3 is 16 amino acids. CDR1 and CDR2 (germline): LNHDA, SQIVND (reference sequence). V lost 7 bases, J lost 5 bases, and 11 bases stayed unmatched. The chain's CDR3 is CASTPGTGGRTTEAFF. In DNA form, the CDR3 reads TGTGCCAGTACTCCCGGGACAGGGGGCCGTACGACTGAAGCTTTCTTT.

This CDR3 is CASSFTGNGYTF. DNA of the CDR3: TGTGCCAGCAGTTTTACAGGGAATGGCTACACCTTC. The chain recombines TRBV12-3 or TRBV12-4 with TRBJ1-2; D is perhaps TRBD1 (6 bases). Between the trimmed V and J ends, which lost 3 bases and 6 bases, there was a span of 8 bases. The CDR3 sequence is 12 residues long.

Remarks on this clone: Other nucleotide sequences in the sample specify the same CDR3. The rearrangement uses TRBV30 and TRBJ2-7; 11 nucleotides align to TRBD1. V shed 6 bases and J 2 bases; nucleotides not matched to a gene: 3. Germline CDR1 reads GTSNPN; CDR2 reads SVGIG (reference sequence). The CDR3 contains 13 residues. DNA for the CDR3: TGTGCCTGCCCGGGACAGGGGGCCTACGAGCAGTACTTC. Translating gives CACPGQGAYEQYF.

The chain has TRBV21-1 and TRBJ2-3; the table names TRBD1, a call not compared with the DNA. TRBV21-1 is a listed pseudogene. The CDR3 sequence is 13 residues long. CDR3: CARTGPNTDTQYF. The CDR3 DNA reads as TGTGCCAGGACAGGTCCCAACACAGATACGCAGTATTTT.

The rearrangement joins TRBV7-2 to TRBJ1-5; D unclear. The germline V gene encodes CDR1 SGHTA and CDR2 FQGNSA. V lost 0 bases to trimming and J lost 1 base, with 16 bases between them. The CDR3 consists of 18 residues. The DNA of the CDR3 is TGTGCCAGCAGCTTAGCGGTCCGGAAGGTTGGGAGCAATCAGCCCCAGCATTTT. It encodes CASSLAVRKVGSNQPQHF.

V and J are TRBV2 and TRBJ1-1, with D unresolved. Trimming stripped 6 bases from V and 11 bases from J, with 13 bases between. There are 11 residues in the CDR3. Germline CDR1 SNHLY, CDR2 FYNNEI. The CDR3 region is CASRIESGAFF. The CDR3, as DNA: TGTGCCAGCAGGATAGAGTCGGGGGCTTTCTTT.

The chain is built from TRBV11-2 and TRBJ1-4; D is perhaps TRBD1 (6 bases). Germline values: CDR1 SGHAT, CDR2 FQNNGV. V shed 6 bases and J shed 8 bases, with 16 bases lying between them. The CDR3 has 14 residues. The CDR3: CASSAQGWGEKLFF. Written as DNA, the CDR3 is TGTGCCAGCAGTGCACAGGGTTGGGGCGAAAAACTGTTTTTT. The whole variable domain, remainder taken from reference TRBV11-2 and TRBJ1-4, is EAGVAQSPRYKIIEKRQSVAFWCNPISGHATLYWYQQILGQGPKLLIQFQNNGVVDDSQLPKDRFSAERLKGVDSTLKIQPAKLEDSAVYLCASSAQGWGEKLFFGSGTQLSVL.

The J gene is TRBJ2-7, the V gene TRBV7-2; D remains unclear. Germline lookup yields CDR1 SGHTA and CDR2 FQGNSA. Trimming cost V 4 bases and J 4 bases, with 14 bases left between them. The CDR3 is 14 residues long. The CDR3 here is CASSSDIGHYEQYF. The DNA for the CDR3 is TGTGCCAGCAGCTCAGACATTGGTCATTACGAGCAGTACTTC.

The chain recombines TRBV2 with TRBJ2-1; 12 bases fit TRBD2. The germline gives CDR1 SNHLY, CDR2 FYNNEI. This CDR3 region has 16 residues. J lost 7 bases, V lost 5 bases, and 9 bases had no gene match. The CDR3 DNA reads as TGTGCCAGCAGTAAGACTAGCGGGGGCGCCGATAATGAGCAGTTCTTC. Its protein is CASSKTSGGADNEQFF.

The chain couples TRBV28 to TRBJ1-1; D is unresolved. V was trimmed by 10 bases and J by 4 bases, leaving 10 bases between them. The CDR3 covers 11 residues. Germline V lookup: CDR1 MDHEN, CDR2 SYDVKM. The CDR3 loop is CAIEGSTEAFF. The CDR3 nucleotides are TGTGCCATCGAGGGAAGCACTGAAGCTTTCTTT.

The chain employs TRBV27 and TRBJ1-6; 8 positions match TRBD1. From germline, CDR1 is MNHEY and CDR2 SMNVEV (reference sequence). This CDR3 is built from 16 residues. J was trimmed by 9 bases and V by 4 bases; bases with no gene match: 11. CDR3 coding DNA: TGTGCCAGCAGTTCCGAAATACAGGGGGGTAGTTCACCCCTCCACTTT. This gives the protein CASSSEIQGGSSPLHF.